The present TCR beta chain was sequenced within a study of radiotherapy plus CTLA-4 blockade in lung cancer (dated by TCRdb to 2016 to 2019). As for the study more broadly: Among the enrolled patients, roughly 17% had an objective response, and about 29% reached disease control. Paper-wide results and their limitations: Early dynamic changes in blood T cell clones, together with increased serum interferon-beta after radiation, were reported as the strongest predictors of response. After treatment with radiotherapy and ipilimumab, TCR clones that originated in tumors expanded in peripheral blood.

The CDR3 runs 15 residues from the cysteine to the phenylalanine. Of the read, only the CDR3 DNA is kept; its 45 bases are in frame from base 1. Via the germline V gene (reference sequence), CDR1 is MNHEY and CDR2 SMNVEV. The germline ends are 14 bases apart after V is trimmed by 5 bases and J by 0 bases. Turning to this clone: The antigen this receptor binds is unknown. Qualities for individual bases were not recorded, and no much larger clone is one base off.

The study evaluated CTLA-4 blockade (ipilimumab) given together with focal radiation therapy in patients who had chemo-refractory metastatic non-small-cell lung cancer. Receptor amplification or capture employed the immunoSEQ multiplex PCR assay. TCRdb stores this immuneACCESS table with in-frame sequences only. Part of the clones is absent; in the studies checked, under half of the shortfall reflects unresolved V genes, and no reason is known for the rest. This sample has approximately 89,000 clones in its table, and around 86% of those were observed once. Of the sample, roughly 15% is held by the ten largest clones.

Sequenced here: peripheral blood, sampled from a patient treated with radiotherapy plus ipilimumab. This sequence uses TRBV27 and TRBJ2-7; the D gene assignment is perhaps TRBD1 or TRBD2, with each matching 5 bases. This sequence was found in a human donor with non-small cell lung cancer that progressed on radiotherapy plus ipilimumab. The nucleotide sequence is given as TGTGCCAGCAGTATGACCCGGGACGCCTCCTACGAGCAGTACTTC. Its product reads: CASSMTRDASYEQYF.